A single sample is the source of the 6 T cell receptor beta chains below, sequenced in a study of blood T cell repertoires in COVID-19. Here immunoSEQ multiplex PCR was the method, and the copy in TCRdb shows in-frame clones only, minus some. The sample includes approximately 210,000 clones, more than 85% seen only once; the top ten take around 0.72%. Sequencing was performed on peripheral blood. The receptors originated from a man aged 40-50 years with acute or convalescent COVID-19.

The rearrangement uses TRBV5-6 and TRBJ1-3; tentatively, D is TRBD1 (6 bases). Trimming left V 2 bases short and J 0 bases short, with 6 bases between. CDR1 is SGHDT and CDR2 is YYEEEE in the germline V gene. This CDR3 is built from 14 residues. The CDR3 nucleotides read TGTGCCAGCAGCTTAGGGGGCTCTGGAAACACCATATATTTT. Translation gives CASSLGGSGNTIYF.

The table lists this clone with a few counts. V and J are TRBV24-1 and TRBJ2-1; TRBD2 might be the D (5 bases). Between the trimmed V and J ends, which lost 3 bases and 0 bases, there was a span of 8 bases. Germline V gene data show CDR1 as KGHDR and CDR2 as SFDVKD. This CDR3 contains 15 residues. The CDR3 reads CATSDGSGSYNEQFF. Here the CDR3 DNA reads TGTGCCACCAGTGATGGGAGCGGCTCCTACAATGAGCAGTTCTTC.

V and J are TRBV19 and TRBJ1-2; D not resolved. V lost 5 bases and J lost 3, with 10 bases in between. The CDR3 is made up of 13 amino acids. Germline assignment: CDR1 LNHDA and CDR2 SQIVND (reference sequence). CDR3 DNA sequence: TGTGCCAGTAGTCTGGATAGCGACTATGGCTACACCTTC. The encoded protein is CASSLDSDYGYTF.

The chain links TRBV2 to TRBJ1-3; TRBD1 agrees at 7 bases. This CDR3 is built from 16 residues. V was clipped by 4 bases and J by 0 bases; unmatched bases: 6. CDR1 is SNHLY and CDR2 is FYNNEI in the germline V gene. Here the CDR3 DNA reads TGTGCCAGCAGTGGACTCCACAGGGGCTCTGGAAACACCATATATTTT. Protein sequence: CASSGLHRGSGNTIYF.

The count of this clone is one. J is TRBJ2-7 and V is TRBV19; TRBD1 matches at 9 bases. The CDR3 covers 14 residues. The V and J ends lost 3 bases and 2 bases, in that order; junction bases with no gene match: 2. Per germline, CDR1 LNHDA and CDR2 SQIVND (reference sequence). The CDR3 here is CASSIRTGAYEQYF. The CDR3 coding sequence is TGTGCCAGTAGTATTAGGACAGGGGCCTACGAGCAGTACTTC.

For the CDR3, the DNA is TGCGCCAGCAGCCCTCGGACAGGGGGCCCCTACGAGCAGTACTTC. Protein: CASSPRTGGPYEQYF. V gene TRBV5-1 combines with J gene TRBJ2-7; 11 bases match TRBD1. This CDR3 contains 15 residues. Germline lookup yields CDR1 SGHRS and CDR2 YFSETQ. V trimming: 4 bases; J trimming: 2 bases; junction bases outside the gene matches: 5.